One and the same sample provided the 21 T cell receptor beta chains below, sequenced in a study of cytomegalovirus exposure and HLA in healthy donors. The primer mix had 60 Vbeta and 13 Jbeta primers. This table comes from immunoSEQ multiplex PCR, and its TCRdb copy is limited to in-frame clones, with some not included. The sample lists approximately 130,000 clones, over 70% seen once, with under 3% in the top ten. Input material: PBMCs. Receptor source: a woman aged 55-69 years in good health and CMV-seropositive.

This clone has more than one count but fewer than ten. The chain is built from TRBV6-6 and TRBJ1-5, with a weak D call TRBD1 (5 bases). V was clipped by 6 bases and J by 4 bases, with 16 bases between them. Germline CDR1 reads MNHNY; CDR2 reads SVGAGI (reference sequence). The CDR3 covers 15 residues. In DNA form, the CDR3 reads TGTGCCAGCAGCCCCACCCAACAGGAAAATCAGCCCCAGCATTTT. It yields the protein CASSPTQQENQPQHF.

J is TRBJ1-2 and V is TRBV7-9, with 10 bases aligning to TRBD1. This CDR3 comprises 16 residues. Germline V lookup: CDR1 SEHNR, CDR2 FQNEAQ (reference sequence). The J segment lost 4 bases and the V segment lost 1 base, leaving 6 bases of the junction unmatched. CDR3: CASSLVGTGESYGYTF. The CDR3 region has the DNA TGTGCCAGCAGCTTAGTCGGGACAGGGGAATCCTATGGCTACACCTTC. Filled out from reference TRBV7-9 and TRBJ1-2, the complete variable domain reads DTGVSQNPRHKITKRGQNVTFRCDPISEHNRLYWYRQTLGQGPEFLTYFQNEAQLEKSRLLSDRFSAERPKGSFSTLEIQRTEQGDSAMYLCASSLVGTGESYGYTFGSGTRLTVV.

The V gene is TRBV28, the J gene TRBJ2-1; D is possibly TRBD2 (6 bases). Trimming left V 10 bases short and J 7 bases short, with 11 bases between. CDR1 and CDR2 from the germline V gene are MDHEN and SYDVKM. The CDR3 spans 11 residues. As DNA, the CDR3 is TGTGCCACCGGGGGTAGGAATGAGCAGTTCTTC. Protein: CATGGRNEQFF.

V gene TRBV6-5 combines with J gene TRBJ1-5; D remains ambiguous. The CDR3 consists of 14 residues. Germline CDR1 reads MNHEY; CDR2 reads SVGAGI. The germline V and J ends were trimmed by 7 bases and 9 bases, with 19 bases remaining between them. The CDR3: CASTPSETAGPQHF. CDR3 nucleotide sequence: TGTGCCAGCACCCCCTCTGAAACAGCCGGGCCCCAGCATTTT.

The chain recombines TRBV15 with TRBJ2-2; 8 bases agree with TRBD2. This CDR3 spans 15 amino acids. Germline V gives CDR1 LNHNV, CDR2 YYDKDF (reference sequence). V gave up 8 bases and J gave up 1 base; unmatched junction bases: 6. The CDR3 DNA follows: TGTGCCACCTCCGCGGGGGGCAGGAACACCGGGGAGCTGTTTTTT. The encoded protein is CATSAGGRNTGELFF.

The chain has TRBV11-1 and TRBJ2-5; possible D gene TRBD1, 6 bases. Germline V gene lookup returns CDR1 SGHAT and CDR2 FQDESV (reference sequence). V lost 2 bases to trimming and J lost 4 bases, with 14 bases between them. The CDR3 runs to 15 residues. The CDR3 DNA follows: TGTGCCAGCAGCTTACCGGGGACAAACCGAGAGACCCAGTACTTC. Translating gives CASSLPGTNRETQYF.

The rearrangement joins TRBV19 to TRBJ1-1, with 7 positions matching TRBD1. J was trimmed by 0 bases and V by 6 bases; bases with no gene match: 4. The CDR3 is 14 amino acids. The germline V gene encodes CDR1 LNHDA and CDR2 SQIVND (reference sequence). CDR3 nucleotide sequence: TGTGCCAGTAGGGGGACAGCAATGAACACTGAAGCTTTCTTT. As protein: CASRGTAMNTEAFF.

The chain carries TRBV25-1 and TRBJ1-2; D gene unclear. The germline V and J ends were trimmed by 2 bases and 4 bases, with 11 bases remaining between them. Germline V gene data show CDR1 as MGHDK and CDR2 as SYGVNS. This CDR3 has 14 residues. The CDR3 nucleotides read TGTGCCAGCAGTGAAAGAGGTCAGATCTATGGCTACACCTTC. Its translation is CASSERGQIYGYTF.

The J gene is TRBJ2-7, the V gene TRBV6-1; 7 bases align to TRBD1. J gave up 3 bases and V 2 bases, and 4 bases lay outside the gene matches. CDR3 length equals 14 residues. Germline loops: CDR1 MNHNS, CDR2 SASEGT. CDR3 sequence: CASSEHQGVYEQYF. DNA for the CDR3: TGTGCCAGCAGTGAACACCAGGGGGTCTACGAGCAGTACTTC.

V gene TRBV2 combines with J gene TRBJ1-1; D may be TRBD1 (5 bases). This CDR3 is built from 14 residues. Trimming removed 2 bases at V and 3 bases at J, with 10 bases between. The V gene's germline CDR1 is SNHLY and CDR2 FYNNEI. CDR3 coding DNA: TGTGCCAGCAGTGAATCGGGGGGGGACACTGAAGCTTTCTTT. Protein product: CASSESGGDTEAFF.

CDR3 sequence (DNA): TGTGCCAGCAGTTTAAGGGGCCGTCCCGGCTACACCTTC. As protein: CASSLRGRPGYTF. The rearrangement uses TRBV27 and TRBJ1-2; D might be TRBD1 (5 bases). This CDR3 is built from 13 residues. Trimming took 2 bases from V and 8 from J, leaving 12 bases between them. Germline V lookup: CDR1 MNHEY, CDR2 SMNVEV (reference sequence).

The genes are TRBV5-1 and TRBJ2-5; a weak D match, TRBD2 (6 bases). Trimming shortened V by 4 bases and J by 4 bases, and 17 bases separated the two germline ends. This CDR3 comprises 15 residues. Germline V gene sequence: CDR1 SGHRS, CDR2 YFSETQ. This chain's CDR3 is CASSQTPGEGETQYF. The CDR3 DNA reads TGCGCCAGCAGCCAGACCCCGGGAGAGGGAGAGACCCAGTACTTC.

This clone showed up just once. The chain couples TRBV11-3 to TRBJ1-1; TRBD1 agrees at 12 bases. Trimming took 3 bases from V and 8 from J; bases not matched to a gene: 7. The CDR3 consists of 15 residues. The germline V gene encodes CDR1 SGHNT and CDR2 YENEEA. The CDR3, as DNA: TGTGCCAGCAGCTTGGCGGGACAGGGGGCGGGAGAAGCTTTCTTT. Its translation is CASSLAGQGAGEAFF.

The chain carries TRBV19 and TRBJ1-1; D gene unclear. Germline values: CDR1 LNHDA, CDR2 SQIVND (reference sequence). V was trimmed by 4 bases and J by 1 base, leaving 7 bases between them. The CDR3 is 13 residues long. DNA of the CDR3: TGTGCCAGTAGTAGTGGCGGGAACACTGAAGCTTTCTTT. This sequence encodes CASSSGGNTEAFF.

Only a few counts were recorded for this clone. The chain recombines TRBV6-5 with TRBJ1-1, with no clear D. Trimming took off 2 bases at V and 11 bases at J, with 18 bases between the two ends. The CDR3 consists of 14 residues. Looked up from germline, CDR1 is MNHEY and CDR2 is SVGAGI. CDR3 sequence: CASSYGGGRGNAFF. The CDR3 nucleotides are TGTGCCAGCAGTTACGGCGGCGGTCGGGGAAATGCTTTCTTT.

The V gene is TRBV28, the J gene TRBJ1-1, with unresolved D. Per germline, CDR1 MDHEN and CDR2 SYDVKM. Trimming pared 6 bases from V and 7 bases from J, leaving 12 bases between. The CDR3 is 12 residues long. CDR3 in DNA: TGTGCCAGCAGCTCTTACCGGGGTGAAGCTTTCTTT. This encodes CASSSYRGEAFF.

This clone was picked up a small number of times. This sequence joins TRBV5-1 and TRBJ2-1; D is unresolved. This CDR3 has 14 amino acids. Germline-derived CDR1 and CDR2 are SGHRS and YFSETQ. V was clipped by 0 bases and J by 7 bases, with 11 bases between them. The CDR3 nucleotides read TGCGCCAGCAGCTTGGGACACCGCCAGAATGAGCAGTTCTTC. It codes for CASSLGHRQNEQFF.

The chain has TRBV28 and TRBJ2-5; 8 bases are shared with TRBD2. The CDR3 has 14 amino acids. The germline gives CDR1 MDHEN, CDR2 SYDVKM. Losses at the gene ends were 3 bases for V and 3 bases for J; bases not matched to a gene: 3. CDR3 residues: CASSFGGAKETQYF. CDR3 DNA sequence: TGTGCCAGCAGTTTCGGGGGGGCTAAAGAGACCCAGTACTTC.

The V gene is TRBV5-1, the J gene TRBJ1-6; D not resolved. Looked up from germline, CDR1 is SGHRS and CDR2 is YFSETQ. V was pared by 0 bases and J by 7 bases, with 8 bases between. This CDR3 contains 14 residues. The CDR3 DNA is TGCGCCAGCAGCTTGGGACGGGGAAATTCACCCCTCCACTTT. Protein sequence: CASSLGRGNSPLHF.

J is TRBJ2-1 and V is TRBV5-4, with 13 bases matching TRBD2. CDR1 and CDR2 (germline): SGHNT, YYREEE (reference sequence). The V gene end was trimmed by 3 bases and the J gene end by 4 bases; junction bases not matched to a gene: 10. The length of the CDR3 is 18 residues. CDR3 nucleotides: TGTGCCAGCAGCTCCCCCGAGACTAGCGGGGGGACTTACAATGAGCAGTTCTTC. Protein: CASSSPETSGGTYNEQFF. The variable domain in full, completed from reference TRBV5-4 and TRBJ2-1, reads ETGVTQSPTHLIKTRGQQVTLRCSSQSGHNTVSWYQQALGQGPQFIFQYYREEENGRGNFPPRFSGLQFPNYSSELNVNALELDDSALYLCASSSPETSGGTYNEQFFGPGTRLTVL.

J is TRBJ2-7 and V is TRBV5-1; 8 bases line up with TRBD1. The V and J ends lost 7 bases and 3 bases, in that order; junction bases with no gene match: 9. The germline V gene encodes CDR1 SGHRS and CDR2 YFSETQ. This CDR3 is built from 14 residues. CDR3 DNA sequence: TGCGCCAGCCGGGAATGGACAGGGTACTACGAGCAGTACTTC. It yields the protein CASREWTGYYEQYF.